This T cell receptor beta chain was captured in a study of radiotherapy plus CTLA-4 blockade in lung cancer. About the study: Overall, approximately 19% of patients showed an objective response, while 25% to 40% attained disease control.

V gave up 3 bases and J gave up 4 bases; unmatched junction bases: 5. The CDR3 runs to 14 residues. CDR1 and CDR2 from the germline V gene are KGHSH and LQKENI. The repertoire was sequenced with immunoSEQ multiplex PCR; TCRdb's copy has only in-frame clones and lacks some. The sample records tens of thousands of clones, over 70% being singletons. Findings of the study overall: The best predictor of response was reported to be early blood T cell clone dynamics, with interferon-beta. Some TCR clones had been derived from tumors. These clones expanded in peripheral blood after radiotherapy plus ipilimumab.

Points on this clone: Its antigen is unknown.

Chemo-refractory metastatic non-small-cell lung cancer patients underwent focal radiation alongside CTLA-4 blockade with ipilimumab. The receptor's source is a human donor with non-small cell lung cancer who had a partial response to radiotherapy plus ipilimumab. Some clones in this sample may be carry-over from other donors' samples. The source was peripheral blood, collected from a patient treated with radiotherapy plus ipilimumab. This sequence joins TRBV18 and TRBJ1-1, with 7 bases that match TRBD1. This CDR3 reads CASSPDRISTEAFF. Written as DNA, the CDR3 is TGTGCCAGCTCACCGGACAGGATTTCCACTGAAGCTTTCTTT. The whole variable domain, remainder taken from reference TRBV18 and TRBJ1-1, is NAGVMQNPRHLVRRRGQEARLRCSPMKGHSHVYWYRQLPEEGLKFMVYLQKENIIDESGMPKERFSAEFPKEGPSILRIQQVVRGDSAAYFCASSPDRISTEAFFGQGTRLTVV.